A selection of T cell receptor beta chains follows, all from one sample in a study. TCRdb passed the 5' RACE reads through MiXCR, listing each CDR3 protein once. The table includes roughly 42,000 distinct CDR3 sequences, around 30% detected once. Specimen: tumor-infiltrating memory CD4+ T cells sorted from the breast tumor. The origin of the receptors is a female donor with breast cancer. Both conserved end residues are part of each CDR3. D genes are given only for firm matches.

d_gene	v_gene	CDR3aa
NA	TRBV5-6	CASNHLVDEQFF
TRBD2	TRBV20-1	CSAGGTSGSTDTQYF
NA	TRBV6-5	CASSYTRANTGELFF
TRBD1	TRBV7-7	CASSSGTGIEQYF
TRBD1	TRBV20-1	CSARDTGQGYYEQYF
NA	TRBV29-1	CSVGGGSYNEQFF
NA	TRBV6-5	CASTPKGGRGYNEQFF
NA	TRBV10-3	CAISEGEGLHYEQYF
NA	TRBV9	CASSVDRGSYNEQFF
TRBD2	TRBV5-6	CASSRAGSETQYF
NA	TRBV15	CATSDGSNQPQHF
NA	TRBV6-5	CASGRTGEMNTEAFF
NA	TRBV27	CASSSAWGSGRQETQYF
NA	TRBV6-5	CASSRGDYEQYF
TRBD1	TRBV12-3/TRBV12-4	CASSTGTGGVQPQHF
TRBD1	TRBV7-9	CASSSPGQEGEKLFF
NA	TRBV7-9	CASSEGMNTEAFF
NA	TRBV7-9	CASSPGLYEQYF
NA	TRBV7-9	CASSPGTFRTDTQYF
NA	TRBV5-1	CASSLGMESNYGYTF
NA	TRBV20-1	CSARVQGSGSTEAFF
NA	TRBV6-5	CASSYAGAEDEKLFF
NA	TRBV12-2	CASRLGTSGAQETQYF
NA	TRBV5-1	CASSLGSNTEAFF
NA	TRBV5-1	CASSDSGEIAFF
NA	TRBV5-5	CASSLRVAGGSRESF
NA	TRBV4-1	CASSQGVTSYNEQFF
NA	TRBV27	CASSLSGGEQYF
NA	TRBV29-1	CSVEDSVNTEAFF
TRBD1	TRBV7-3	CASSLTGGAFGYTF
NA	TRBV20-1	CSARDSVNYGYTF
NA	TRBV5-1	CASSETGLRSYEQYF
TRBD1	TRBV25-1	CASSSSGTVGDVQFF
NA	TRBV3-1	CASNIRTDTQYF
NA	TRBV18	CASSPSRGEQYF
NA	TRBV28	CASSLGQSSYEQYF
NA	TRBV15	CATSREGRLRRDQPQHF
TRBD1	TRBV12-3/TRBV12-4	CASRPRGQAVNIQYF
NA	TRBV4-2	CTSSQDYGRQPQHF
TRBD1	TRBV6-5	CASSYGDRALGGYTF
TRBD2	TRBV7-3	CASSPGLGPDTQYF
TRBD1	TRBV27	CASKLQGAGETQYF
TRBD2	TRBV7-3	CASSLAGDTDTQYF
NA	TRBV12-3/TRBV12-4	CASSLTDLDGYTF
TRBD2	TRBV7-9	CASLPPGAGESSDTQCF